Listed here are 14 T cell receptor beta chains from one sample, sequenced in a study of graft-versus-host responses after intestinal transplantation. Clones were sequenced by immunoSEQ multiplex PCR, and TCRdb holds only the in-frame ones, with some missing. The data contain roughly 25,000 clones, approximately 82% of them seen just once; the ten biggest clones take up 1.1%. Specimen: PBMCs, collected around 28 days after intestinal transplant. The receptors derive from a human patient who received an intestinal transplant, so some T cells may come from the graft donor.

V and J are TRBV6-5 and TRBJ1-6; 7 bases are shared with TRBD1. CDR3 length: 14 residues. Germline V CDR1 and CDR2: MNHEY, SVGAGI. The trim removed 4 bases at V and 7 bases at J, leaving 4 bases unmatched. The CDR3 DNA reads TGTGCCAGCAGTTCAGGGACAGAGAATTCACCCCTCCACTTT. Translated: CASSSGTENSPLHF.

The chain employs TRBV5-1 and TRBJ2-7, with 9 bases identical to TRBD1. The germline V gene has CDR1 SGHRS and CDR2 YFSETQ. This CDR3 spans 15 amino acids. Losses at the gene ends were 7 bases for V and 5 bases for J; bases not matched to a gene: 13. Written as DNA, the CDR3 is TGCGCCAGCGGAAAACCCGGACAGGGGTACGACGAGCAGTACTTC. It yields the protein CASGKPGQGYDEQYF.

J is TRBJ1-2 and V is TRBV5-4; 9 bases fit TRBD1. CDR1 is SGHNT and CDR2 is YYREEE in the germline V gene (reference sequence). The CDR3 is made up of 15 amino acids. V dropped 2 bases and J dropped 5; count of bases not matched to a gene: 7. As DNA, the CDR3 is TGTGCCAGCAGCTTCCGGGACAGGGTTTTTTATGGCTACACCTTC. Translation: CASSFRDRVFYGYTF.

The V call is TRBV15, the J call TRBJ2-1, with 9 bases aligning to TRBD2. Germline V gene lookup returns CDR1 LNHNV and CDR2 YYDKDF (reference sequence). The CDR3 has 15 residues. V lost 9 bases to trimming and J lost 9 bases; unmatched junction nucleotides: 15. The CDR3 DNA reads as TGTGCCACTATCGAGAGGGGTAGCGGGAGTACTGAGCAGTTCTTC. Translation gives CATIERGSGSTEQFF.

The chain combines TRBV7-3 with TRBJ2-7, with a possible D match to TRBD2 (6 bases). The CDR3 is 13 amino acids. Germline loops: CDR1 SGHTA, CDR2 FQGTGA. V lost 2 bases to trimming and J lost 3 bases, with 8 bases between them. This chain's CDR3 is CASSLGTYYEQYF. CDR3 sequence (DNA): TGTGCCAGCAGCTTAGGGACTTACTACGAGCAGTACTTC.

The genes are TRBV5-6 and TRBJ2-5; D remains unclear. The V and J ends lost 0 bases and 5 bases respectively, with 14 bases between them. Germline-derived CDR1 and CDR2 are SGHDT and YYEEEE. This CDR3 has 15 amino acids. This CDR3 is CASSLVTVVLETQYF. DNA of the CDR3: TGTGCCAGCAGCTTGGTTACAGTTGTATTGGAGACCCAGTACTTC.

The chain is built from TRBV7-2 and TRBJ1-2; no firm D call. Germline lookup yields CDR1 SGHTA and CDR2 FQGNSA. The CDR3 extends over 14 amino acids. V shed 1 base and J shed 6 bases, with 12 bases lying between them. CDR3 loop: CASSLVGRPHGYTF. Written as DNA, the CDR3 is TGTGCCAGCAGCTTAGTGGGCAGACCCCATGGCTACACCTTC.

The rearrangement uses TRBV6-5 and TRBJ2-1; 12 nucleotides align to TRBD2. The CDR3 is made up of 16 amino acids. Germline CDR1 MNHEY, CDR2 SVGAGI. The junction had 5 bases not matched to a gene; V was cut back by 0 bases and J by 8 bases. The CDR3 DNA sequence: TGTGCCAGCAGTTACTCCGGGCTAGCGGGAGGGCATGAGCAGTTCTTC. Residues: CASSYSGLAGGHEQFF.

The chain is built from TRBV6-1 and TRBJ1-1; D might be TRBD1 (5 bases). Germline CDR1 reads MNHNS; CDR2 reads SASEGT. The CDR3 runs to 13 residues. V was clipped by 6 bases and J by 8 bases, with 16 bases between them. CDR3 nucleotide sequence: TGTGCCAGCAGATTCGCAGGGTTGGGCGAAGCTTTCTTT. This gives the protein CASRFAGLGEAFF.

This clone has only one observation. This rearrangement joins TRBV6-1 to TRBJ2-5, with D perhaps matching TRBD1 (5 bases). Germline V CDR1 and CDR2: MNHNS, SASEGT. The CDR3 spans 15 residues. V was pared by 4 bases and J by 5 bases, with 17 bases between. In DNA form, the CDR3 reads TGTGCCAGCAGTGTAGTTAAGGGGCAAGGTGAGACCCAGTACTTC. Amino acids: CASSVVKGQGETQYF.

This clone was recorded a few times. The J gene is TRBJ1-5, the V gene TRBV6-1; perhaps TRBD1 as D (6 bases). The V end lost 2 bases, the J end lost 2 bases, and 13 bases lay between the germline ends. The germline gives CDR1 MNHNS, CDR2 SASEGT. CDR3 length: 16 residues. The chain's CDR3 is CASSERWGQGNQPQHF. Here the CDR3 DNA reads TGTGCCAGCAGTGAACGGTGGGGGCAGGGCAATCAGCCCCAGCATTTT.

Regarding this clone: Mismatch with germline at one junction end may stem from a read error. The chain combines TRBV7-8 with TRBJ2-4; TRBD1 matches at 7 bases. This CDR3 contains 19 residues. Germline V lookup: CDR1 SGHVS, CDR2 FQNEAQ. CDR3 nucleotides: TGTGCCAGCAGCCCAGTACGCGACAGGGTGCTGGGAAACAAAAACATTCAGCACTTC. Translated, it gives CASSPVRDRVLGNKNIQHF.

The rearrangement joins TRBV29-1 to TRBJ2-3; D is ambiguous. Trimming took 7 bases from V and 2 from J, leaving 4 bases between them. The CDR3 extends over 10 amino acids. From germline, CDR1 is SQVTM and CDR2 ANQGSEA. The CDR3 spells CSADTDTQYF. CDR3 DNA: TGCAGCGCCGACACAGATACGCAGTATTTT.

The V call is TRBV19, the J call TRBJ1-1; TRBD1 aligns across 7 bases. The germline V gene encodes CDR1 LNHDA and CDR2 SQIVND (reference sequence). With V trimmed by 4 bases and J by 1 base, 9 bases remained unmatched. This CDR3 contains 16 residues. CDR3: CASSKGALARNTEAFF. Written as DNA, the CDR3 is TGTGCCAGTAGTAAGGGGGCGCTAGCCCGGAACACTGAAGCTTTCTTT.